Listed below are T cell receptor beta chains from one sample, sequenced in a study of glioma-infiltrating T cells. From the multiplex PCR reads, TCRdb called clonotypes with MiXCR, one entry per CDR3 protein. The sample carries about 21,000 distinct CDR3 sequences, just under 25% recorded once. Specimen: glioma tissue, nonneoplastic brain tissue, or PBMCs (not recorded which). The receptors stem from a human donor with low-grade glioma or glioblastoma, undergoing nonglioma brain surgery, or in good health (not recorded which). Each CDR3 is given with its conserved first and last residue. A D gene is named only where the DNA matches it firmly. A clone size is listed for some rows: how often the clone was seen (once, few, many), or a class if it is expanded.

>TRBV3-1|NA|TRBJ1-5|many
CASSQGSISNQPQHF
TGTGCCAGCAGCCAAGGTTCAATTAGCAATCAGCCCCAGCATTTT
>TRBV6-1|TRBD1|TRBJ2-7|many
CASRPPTGRGYEQYF
TGTGCCAGCAGACCCCCGACAGGGCGAGGCTACGAGCAGTACTTC
>TRBV7-9|TRBD1|TRBJ1-2|many
CASSLETGYGYTF
TGTGCCAGCAGCTTAGAGACAGGGTATGGCTACACCTTC
>TRBV5-4|TRBD2|TRBJ2-7|NA
CASSPGLAGGYVLYF
TGTGCCAGCAGCCCGGGACTAGCGGGGGGCTACGTCTTGTACTTC
>TRBV3-1|NA|TRBJ1-5|NA
CASSQFLAEPWPQHF
TGTGCCAGCAGCCAGTTCTTGGCGGAACCATGGCCCCAGCATTTT
>TRBV6-2/TRBV6-3|NA|TRBJ2-2|NA
CASGRGNTGELFF
TGTGCCAGCGGTAGAGGGAACACCGGGGAGCTGTTTTTT
>TRBV19|TRBD2|TRBJ2-1|NA
CASSLSGATYNEQFF
TGTGCCAGTAGTCTAAGCGGGGCTACCTACAATGAGCAGTTCTTC
>TRBV4-1|NA|TRBJ2-2|NA
CASSQRGISDPGELFF
TGCGCCAGCAGCCAACGGGGGATCTCAGATCCGGGGGAGCTGTTTTTT
>TRBV7-9|TRBD1|TRBJ1-6|many
CASSLGQSNSPLHF
TGTGCCAGCAGCTTGGGACAGTCCAATTCACCCCTCCACTTT
>TRBV6-1|TRBD1|TRBJ2-4|many
CASDRDRKNIQYF
TGTGCCAGTGACAGGGACAGGAAAAACATTCAGTACTTC
>TRBV30|NA|TRBJ1-1|NA
CAWSGMNTEAFF
TGTGCCTGGAGTGGGATGAACACTGAAGCTTTCTTT
>TRBV7-2|NA|TRBJ1-1|medium-sized
CASSPLQGRTEAFF
TGTGCCAGCAGCCCCCTACAGGGTCGCACTGAAGCTTTCTTT
>TRBV6-1|NA|TRBJ1-6|medium-sized
CASSSGVKSYNSPLHF
TGTGCCAGCAGTTCAGGGGTAAAGTCCTATAATTCACCCCTCCACTTT
>TRBV2|NA|TRBJ1-2|few
CASSAGSLNYGYTF
TGTGCCAGCAGTGCGGGGAGCCTTAACTATGGCTACACCTTC
>TRBV7-6|NA|TRBJ2-1|many
CASSFMGVLNEQFF
TGTGCCAGCAGCTTTATGGGGGTGCTCAATGAGCAGTTCTTC
>TRBV4-2|NA|TRBJ2-1|few
CASSQDPHLNEQFF
TGTGCCAGCAGCCAAGATCCCCACCTCAATGAGCAGTTCTTC
>TRBV6-1|NA|TRBJ1-1|many
CASRTDPTTEAFF
TGTGCCAGCAGGACAGACCCAACCACTGAAGCTTTCTTT
>TRBV7-2|TRBD2|TRBJ2-7|many
CASSLPAASGYEQYF
TGTGCCAGCAGCCTCCCCGCGGCTAGCGGGTACGAGCAGTACTTC
>TRBV20-1|NA|TRBJ1-6|many
CSAWFGRSYNSPLHF
TGCAGTGCATGGTTCGGACGGTCGTATAATTCACCCCTCCACTTT